This is a list of T cell receptor beta chains from one sample in a study of human T cells and chemical hapten exposure. MiXCR, run by TCRdb on the RACE reads, gives a single entry per CDR3 protein. The table records 75,000 to 95,000 distinct CDR3 sequences, 9.5% to 11% of them present only once. The sequencing here drew on whole blood, taken in connection with sensitization to the hapten diphenylcyclopropenone (DPC). These TCRs come from a man in his forties with alopecia areata. Some clones in this sample may be carry-over from other donors' samples. CDR3s include the opening cysteine and the closing phenylalanine or tryptophan. A D gene is named only where the DNA matches it firmly. Size is omitted from some rows. Given values are once, few, many or a class for expanded clones.

>TRBV7-9|TRBJ1-5|TRBD1|few
CASSLGQEFNQPQHF
TGTGCCAGCAGCTTGGGACAGGAGTTCAATCAGCCCCAGCATTTT
>TRBV9|TRBJ2-2|TRBD1|-
CASSVGDRVIGAGELFF
TGTGCCAGCAGCGTAGGAGACAGGGTAATCGGGGCCGGGGAGCTGTTTTTT
>TRBV7-2|TRBJ2-7|TRBD1|few
CASRMDRASGEQYF
TGTGCCAGCAGGATGGACAGGGCGAGTGGCGAGCAGTACTTC
>TRBV12-3/TRBV12-4|TRBJ1-6|-|-
CASSLYRDNSPLHF
TGTGCCAGCAGTTTATACAGGGACAATTCACCCCTCCACTTT
>TRBV5-1|TRBJ1-1|-|few
CASSSRTDTGAFF
TGCGCCAGCAGCTCCCGGACGGACACAGGAGCTTTCTTT
>TRBV6-5|TRBJ1-3|-|few
CASSSVNGNTIYF
TGTGCCAGCAGTTCAGTAAATGGAAACACCATATATTTT
>TRBV28|TRBJ2-7|-|few
CGHQGGGVGSDEQYF
TGTGGCCATCAGGGGGGGGGCGTCGGTTCCGACGAGCAGTACTTC
>TRBV27|TRBJ1-3|-|-
CASSFRGPGNTIYF
TGTGCCAGCAGTTTCCGGGGGCCTGGAAACACCATATATTTT
>TRBV12-3/TRBV12-4|TRBJ2-1|TRBD1|-
CASSGQGSTKYYEQFF
TGTGCCAGCAGTGGACAGGGATCTACCAAATATTATGAGCAGTTCTTC
>TRBV7-2|TRBJ1-5|-|many
CASSFQGNNQPQHF
TGTGCCAGCAGCTTCCAGGGGAACAATCAGCCCCAGCATTTT
>TRBV5-6|TRBJ2-1|-|many
CASSLGTVDEQFF
TGTGCCAGCAGCTTGGGGACAGTGGATGAGCAGTTCTTC
>TRBV11-3|TRBJ2-1|-|-
CASNPGVSYNEQFF
TGTGCCAGCAATCCGGGAGTATCCTACAATGAGCAGTTCTTC
>TRBV7-2|TRBJ2-3|TRBD2|few
CASSSRTSGITDTQYF
TGTGCCAGCAGCTCCCGGACTAGCGGGATCACAGATACGCAGTATTTT
>TRBV30|TRBJ1-2|-|many
CAWSRGNYGYTF
TGTGCCTGGTCAAGGGGGAACTATGGCTACACCTTC
>TRBV15|TRBJ2-6|-|-
CATSRDRLSGANVLTF
TGTGCCACCAGCAGAGATCGGCTCTCTGGGGCCAACGTCCTGACTTTC
>TRBV7-9|TRBJ1-2|TRBD1|many
CASSPRRTGGTRAFYGYTF
TGTGCCAGCAGCCCACGGCGGACAGGGGGAACTAGGGCCTTCTATGGCTACACCTTC
>TRBV29-1|TRBJ1-2|-|many
CSVEPTGAVRINYGYTF
TGCAGCGTTGAACCTACAGGAGCTGTACGAATTAACTATGGCTACACCTTC
>TRBV6-5|TRBJ2-5|-|-
CASRGASETQYF
TGTGCCAGCCGAGGAGCGTCGGAGACCCAGTACTTC
>TRBV28|TRBJ2-2|TRBD2|-
CASSRLELAGTGELFF
TGTGCCAGCAGCCGCCTGGAGCTAGCGGGGACCGGGGAGCTGTTTTTT
>TRBV30|TRBJ1-1|-|many
CAWSSQNTEAFF
TGTGCCTGGAGTTCCCAGAACACTGAAGCTTTCTTT
>TRBV9|TRBJ2-5|-|few
CASSVGGKETQYF
TGTGCCAGCAGCGTAGGAGGGAAAGAGACCCAGTACTTC
>TRBV24-1|TRBJ2-1|TRBD2|-
CATSESSGIYNEQFF
TGTGCCACCAGTGAGTCTAGCGGGATTTACAATGAGCAGTTCTTC
>TRBV27|TRBJ2-3|TRBD2|many
CASSILAGGDTQYF
TGTGCCAGCAGCATACTAGCGGGAGGTGATACGCAGTATTTT
>TRBV2|TRBJ2-7|TRBD2|few
CASSLAGRQYF
TGTGCCAGCAGTTTAGCGGGGAGGCAGTACTTC
>TRBV6-2/TRBV6-3|TRBJ1-3|-|few
CASSYGGSLSGNTIYF
TGTGCCAGCAGTTACGGCGGAAGCCTCTCTGGAAACACCATATATTTT
>TRBV24-1|TRBJ2-5|-|-
CATSDFAEYQETQYF
TGTGCCACCAGTGATTTCGCAGAGTACCAAGAGACCCAGTACTTC
>TRBV7-9|TRBJ2-5|-|-
CASSHRLGGETQYF
TGTGCCAGCAGCCACCGACTCGGAGGGGAGACCCAGTACTTC
>TRBV28|TRBJ2-5|-|-
CASSPPAIRGGETQYF
TGTGCCAGCAGTCCCCCGGCGATCAGGGGCGGTGAGACCCAGTACTTC
>TRBV12-3/TRBV12-4|TRBJ2-1|-|few
CASTLGWEQFF
TGTGCCAGCACCCTGGGCTGGGAGCAGTTCTTC
>TRBV5-1|TRBJ2-3|TRBD1|few
CASRTTGTVYTDTQYF
TGCGCCAGCAGGACTACCGGGACAGTATACACAGATACGCAGTATTTT
>TRBV15|TRBJ2-7|-|few
CATSRDLSGSLEQYF
TGTGCCACCAGCAGAGATCTGTCGGGATCCCTCGAGCAGTACTTC
>TRBV18|TRBJ2-3|-|many
CASAGFSSFSTDTQYF
TGTGCCAGCGCAGGGTTTTCCTCTTTTAGCACAGATACGCAGTATTTT
>TRBV6-5|TRBJ1-6|TRBD1|-
CASSGTGTGGRNSPLHF
TGTGCCAGCAGTGGGACCGGGACAGGGGGCAGGAATTCACCCCTCCACTTT
>TRBV4-3|TRBJ2-4|TRBD1|few
CASSQTPGGQKNIQYF
TGCGCCAGCAGCCAAACCCCTGGGGGACAGAAAAACATTCAGTACTTC
>TRBV4-2|TRBJ2-7|TRBD2|-
CASSQIAGEHYEQYF
TGTGCCAGCAGCCAGATAGCGGGGGAGCACTACGAGCAGTACTTC
>TRBV7-2|TRBJ1-6|TRBD1|-
CASSGQGNSPLHF
TGTGCCAGCAGCGGACAGGGAAATTCACCCCTCCACTTT